These 28 T cell receptor beta chains came from one sample sequenced in a study of Ad26.COV2.S vaccination and SARS-CoV-2 variants. TCRdb's copy holds only in-frame clones and misses some; the assay was immunoSEQ multiplex PCR. The repertoire includes about 250,000 clones, 70% to 90% of them detected once, and 3% to 4% sits in the top ten. Treatment noted: some 19 received Ad26.COV2.S at low or high dose, single or two shots; a few received placebo; per-sample allocation not given. After the first vaccine or placebo injection, samples were drawn on day 63. Sequenced here: peripheral blood, sampled in a trial of Ad26.COV2.S vaccine versus placebo. The receptors here all came from a person aged 18-60 years who received the Ad26.COV2.S COVID-19 vaccine or a placebo.

The V and J genes are TRBV6-5 and TRBJ2-3, with D hard to call. CDR3 size: 11 residues. V was pared by 7 bases and J by 3 bases, with 5 bases between. CDR1 and CDR2 (germline): MNHEY, SVGAGI. Here the CDR3 reads CASKNTDTQYF. The CDR3 coding sequence is TGTGCCAGCAAAAATACAGATACGCAGTATTTT.

The rearrangement links TRBV9 to TRBJ1-4; D is uncertain. CDR1 is SGDLS, CDR2 YYNGEE, per germline. The CDR3 extends over 10 amino acids. Trimming shortened V by 3 bases and J by 8 bases, and 2 bases separated the two germline ends. The chain's CDR3 is CASSGEKLFF. The DNA of the CDR3 is TGTGCCAGCAGCGGCGAAAAACTGTTTTTT.

The chain employs TRBV2 and TRBJ1-2; D may be TRBD1 (5 bases). There are 12 residues in the CDR3. Looked up from germline, CDR1 is SNHLY and CDR2 is FYNNEI. V was clipped by 7 bases and J by 10 bases, with 16 bases between them. CDR3 sequence (DNA): TGTGCCAGCACCCTGGGACGGGGGGACTACACCTTC. It specifies CASTLGRGDYTF.

This clone was counted between two and nine times. The gene calls are TRBV27 and TRBJ1-5, with D hard to call. V shed 3 bases and J shed 6 bases, with 9 bases lying between them. The CDR3 sequence is 13 residues long. CDR1 is MNHEY, CDR2 SMNVEV, per germline (reference sequence). Here the CDR3 reads CASSFQPGQPQHF. CDR3 coding DNA: TGTGCCAGCAGTTTCCAGCCGGGTCAGCCCCAGCATTTT.

In this sample, this clone turned up a few times. The chain combines TRBV7-9 with TRBJ1-6; 7 nucleotides align to TRBD1. V gave up 5 bases and J gave up 7 bases; unmatched junction bases: 8. CDR1 is SEHNR and CDR2 is FQNEAQ in the germline V gene (reference sequence). The CDR3 runs 15 residues. The CDR3 DNA reads TGTGCCAGCAGCCCCGCCGGGACAGTAAATTCACCCCTCCACTTT. Its protein is CASSPAGTVNSPLHF. Together with reference TRBV7-9 and TRBJ1-6, the CDR3 gives the full variable domain: DTGVSQNPRHKITKRGQNVTFRCDPISEHNRLYWYRQTLGQGPEFLTYFQNEAQLEKSRLLSDRFSAERPKGSFSTLEIQRTEQGDSAMYLCASSPAGTVNSPLHFGNGTRLTVT.

This clone was recorded only once. The gene calls are TRBV7-7 and TRBJ2-5; tentative D call: TRBD1 (6 bases). Per germline, CDR1 SSHAT and CDR2 FNYEAQ (reference sequence). CDR3 length: 14 residues. Trimming took off 5 bases at V and 6 bases at J, with 16 bases between the two ends. CDR3 DNA sequence: TGTGCCAGCAGCCCGACAGGAATTCAGAAGACCCAGTACTTC. This encodes CASSPTGIQKTQYF.

The rearrangement joins TRBV6-2 or TRBV6-3 to TRBJ2-5; D call uncertain. V was clipped by 6 bases and J by 5 bases, with 10 bases between them. Germline V CDR1 and CDR2: MNHEY, SVGEGT. This CDR3 comprises 12 residues. Written as DNA, the CDR3 is TGTGCCAGCAGATACGGCTGGGAGACCCAGTACTTC. Translation gives CASRYGWETQYF.

This clone was counted between two and nine times. The chain has TRBV7-3 and TRBJ1-1; 8 nucleotides align to TRBD1. V dropped 4 bases and J dropped 3; count of bases not matched to a gene: 1. This CDR3 is built from 13 residues. Germline V gene data show CDR1 as SGHTA and CDR2 as FQGTGA. CDR3: CASSWTGYTEAFF. CDR3 coding DNA: TGTGCCAGCAGCTGGACAGGGTACACTGAAGCTTTCTTT.

A single count supports this clone. This sequence joins TRBV18 and TRBJ2-5, with 8 positions matching TRBD2. The J segment lost 5 bases and the V segment lost 2 bases, leaving 10 bases of the junction unmatched. The CDR3 consists of 16 residues. The germline gives CDR1 KGHSH, CDR2 LQKENI. CDR3 sequence: CASSPRRTLAGETQYF. CDR3 DNA: TGTGCCAGCTCACCAAGAAGGACTCTAGCGGGCGAGACCCAGTACTTC.

J is TRBJ2-7 and V is TRBV7-9; TRBD1 might be the D (5 bases). Germline-derived CDR1 and CDR2 are SEHNR and FQNEAQ (reference sequence). This CDR3 contains 14 residues. V lost 5 bases and J 5 bases, leaving 16 bases between the germline ends. DNA of the CDR3: TGTGCCAGCAGCCCTGGGGTCAGGGTCAACGAGCAGTACTTC. This sequence encodes CASSPGVRVNEQYF.

In nucleotides, the CDR3 is TGTGCCAGTAGGGACCTGGGCCCTAGCAATCAGCCCCAGCATTTT. Amino acid sequence: CASRDLGPSNQPQHF. The chain employs TRBV19 and TRBJ1-5; no reliable D call. V lost 6 bases to trimming and J lost 0 bases, with 12 bases between them. This CDR3 has 15 amino acids. The germline CDR1 and CDR2 sequences are LNHDA and SQIVND (reference sequence). The variable domain in full, with the rest retrieved from reference TRBV19 and TRBJ1-5, is DGGITQSPKYLFRKEGQNVTLSCEQNLNHDAMYWYRQDPGQGLRLIYYSQIVNDFQKGDIAEGYSVSREKKESFPLTVTSAQKNPTAFYLCASRDLGPSNQPQHFGDGTRLSIL.

This chain links TRBV4-3 with TRBJ2-5; the match to TRBD2 covers 9 bases. Trimming took 4 bases from V and 2 from J; bases not matched to a gene: 17. The CDR3 is 19 residues long. The V gene's germline CDR1 is LGHNA and CDR2 YSLEER. Written as DNA, the CDR3 is TGCGCCAGCAGCCGGAGATGGGGCGGGGGGGCCTCTAAGCAAGAGACCCAGTACTTC. Protein sequence: CASSRRWGGGASKQETQYF.

This chain joins TRBV30 and TRBJ2-2, with 8 bases lining up with TRBD1. Germline CDR1 GTSNPN, CDR2 SVGIG (reference sequence). V lost 5 bases and J lost 6; bases outside the gene matches: 2. This CDR3 is built from 12 residues. The chain's CDR3 is CAWDRGAGELFF. CDR3 bases: TGTGCCTGGGACAGGGGCGCCGGGGAGCTGTTTTTT.

The J gene is TRBJ2-2, the V gene TRBV6-6; D may be TRBD2 (5 bases). V shed 3 bases and J shed 2 bases, with 13 bases lying between them. This CDR3 has 16 residues. Germline values: CDR1 MNHNY, CDR2 SVGAGI (reference sequence). The CDR3 reads CASSYAGGKNTGELFF. The CDR3 DNA sequence: TGTGCCAGCAGTTATGCGGGTGGGAAAAACACCGGGGAGCTGTTTTTT.

The V and J genes are TRBV6-1 and TRBJ1-1; D uncertain. CDR1 and CDR2 from the germline V gene are MNHNS and SASEGT. The CDR3 runs 17 residues. Between the trimmed V and J ends, which lost 1 base and 4 bases, there was a span of 19 bases. The CDR3 region is CASSEVAAPWLTTEAFF. As DNA, the CDR3 is TGTGCCAGCAGTGAAGTCGCGGCGCCCTGGTTGACCACTGAAGCTTTCTTT.

The chain joins TRBV7-9 to TRBJ1-2; possibly TRBD1 for D (6 bases). The CDR3 is 16 residues long. The V and J ends lost 3 bases and 0 bases respectively, with 14 bases between them. Germline lookup yields CDR1 SEHNR and CDR2 FQNEAQ (reference sequence). The CDR3 bases are TGTGCCAGCAGCTTGGACACAGGGACGGCTAACTATGGCTACACCTTC. This translates into CASSLDTGTANYGYTF.

J is TRBJ2-3 and V is TRBV4-1, with 10 bases lining up with TRBD2. With V trimmed by 0 bases and J by 3 bases, 21 bases remained unmatched. There are 22 residues in the CDR3. Per germline, CDR1 MGHRA and CDR2 YSYEKL. The CDR3 bases are TGCGCCAGCAGCCAAGATTTCTTCAGCGGGACTAGCGTAGAGAAGAGGACAGATACGCAGTATTTT. Translating gives CASSQDFFSGTSVEKRTDTQYF.

The chain employs TRBV6-1 and TRBJ1-4, with D hard to call. V lost 3 bases to trimming and J lost 0 bases, with 8 bases between them. CDR3 length: 15 residues. Germline CDR1 MNHNS, CDR2 SASEGT. Here the CDR3 DNA reads TGTGCCAGCAGTGATTTTAGCGCAACTAATGAAAAACTGTTTTTT. This encodes CASSDFSATNEKLFF.

V gene TRBV7-9 combines with J gene TRBJ1-4; maybe TRBD1 (5 bases). CDR1 is SEHNR and CDR2 is FQNEAQ in the germline V gene (reference sequence). The CDR3 loop spans 15 amino acids. Trimming stripped 5 bases from V and 4 bases from J, with 14 bases between. DNA of the CDR3: TGTGCCAGCAGCCCACACAGGATGGGTAATGAAAAACTGTTTTTT. Translating it yields CASSPHRMGNEKLFF.

The genes are TRBV6-2 or TRBV6-3 and TRBJ1-1; TRBD1 might be the D (5 bases). CDR3 size: 15 residues. CDR1 MNHEY and CDR2 SVGEGT come from the germline V gene. V was cut by 0 bases and J by 9 bases, with 17 bases left in between. The CDR3 loop is CASSYSIKQDPKAFF. The CDR3 nucleotides are TGTGCCAGCAGTTACTCGATTAAACAGGACCCTAAAGCTTTCTTT.

The genes are TRBV7-9 and TRBJ2-3; perhaps TRBD1 as D (6 bases). Deletions cut 5 bases from V and 3 bases from J, with 18 bases between. This CDR3 region has 16 residues. Germline CDR1 and CDR2: SEHNR and FQNEAQ (reference sequence). CDR3 in amino acids: CASSTTGPRWTDTQYF. The DNA of the CDR3 is TGTGCCAGCAGCACTACAGGGCCGCGTTGGACAGATACGCAGTATTTT. Full variable domain (outside the CDR3, taken from reference TRBV7-9 and TRBJ2-3): DTGVSQNPRHKITKRGQNVTFRCDPISEHNRLYWYRQTLGQGPEFLTYFQNEAQLEKSRLLSDRFSAERPKGSFSTLEIQRTEQGDSAMYLCASSTTGPRWTDTQYFGPGTRLTVL.

The CDR3 is CASSPDRTYYGYTF. The CDR3 coding sequence is TGTGCCAGCAGTCCAGACAGGACCTACTATGGCTACACCTTC. The chain employs TRBV6-2 or TRBV6-3 and TRBJ1-2, with D possibly matching TRBD1 (6 bases). Germline-derived CDR1 and CDR2 are MNHEY and SVGEGT. Deletions cut 5 bases from V and 3 bases from J, with 13 bases between. The CDR3 is made up of 14 amino acids.

This clone appeared a few times. This CDR3 is also generated by other DNA sequences in the sample. J is TRBJ2-7 and V is TRBV6-6; 10 nucleotides agree with TRBD1. The CDR3 is 15 amino acids. Germline assignment: CDR1 MNHNY and CDR2 SVGAGI (reference sequence). V lost 2 bases and J lost 2; bases outside the gene matches: 3. CDR3 residues: CASSYQGQGPYEQYF. The CDR3 DNA reads as TGTGCCAGCAGTTACCAGGGACAGGGGCCCTACGAGCAGTACTTC.

The chain combines TRBV6-5 with TRBJ2-5, with 7 bases matching TRBD1. V shed 4 bases, J shed 4 bases, and the junction held 3 bases outside the gene matches. This CDR3 region has 13 residues. Per the germline V gene, CDR1 is MNHEY and CDR2 is SVGAGI. In DNA, the CDR3 is TGTGCCAGCAGTTCTTACAGGGGAGAGACCCAGTACTTC. It translates to CASSSYRGETQYF.

The rearrangement links TRBV19 to TRBJ1-5; TRBD1 might be the D (5 bases). Per the germline V gene, CDR1 is LNHDA and CDR2 is SQIVND (reference sequence). This CDR3 spans 14 amino acids. V lost 5 bases and J lost 8, with 16 bases in between. Here the CDR3 DNA reads TGTGCCAGTAGTTGGGCCGGGGGGTTGGAGCCCCAGCATTTT. Its translation is CASSWAGGLEPQHF.

This chain uses TRBV4-3 with TRBJ2-6; unclear D gene. The germline V gene has CDR1 LGHNA and CDR2 YSLEER. V dropped 11 bases and J dropped 0 bases, with 8 bases sitting between them. The CDR3 loop spans 13 amino acids. CDR3 loop: CAAGFSGANVLTF. The DNA of the CDR3 is TGCGCCGCAGGATTCTCTGGGGCCAACGTCCTGACTTTC.

The rearrangement links TRBV4-2 to TRBJ1-5; D not resolved. The germline V gene has CDR1 LGHNA and CDR2 YNFKEQ. This CDR3 contains 15 residues. Deletions cut 3 bases from V and 1 base from J, with 10 bases between. The CDR3, as DNA: TGTGCCAGCAGCCACGGGGTTCACAGCAATCAGCCCCAGCATTTT. It yields the protein CASSHGVHSNQPQHF.

The V call is TRBV5-4, the J call TRBJ2-2, with D perhaps TRBD1 (6 bases). Germline V lookup: CDR1 SGHNT, CDR2 YYREEE (reference sequence). The germline V and J ends were trimmed by 3 bases and 7 bases, with 13 bases remaining between them. The CDR3 consists of 14 residues. The CDR3 DNA reads TGTGCCAGCAGCTCCGGGACATTCAACGGGGAGCTGTTTTTT. The encoded protein is CASSSGTFNGELFF.